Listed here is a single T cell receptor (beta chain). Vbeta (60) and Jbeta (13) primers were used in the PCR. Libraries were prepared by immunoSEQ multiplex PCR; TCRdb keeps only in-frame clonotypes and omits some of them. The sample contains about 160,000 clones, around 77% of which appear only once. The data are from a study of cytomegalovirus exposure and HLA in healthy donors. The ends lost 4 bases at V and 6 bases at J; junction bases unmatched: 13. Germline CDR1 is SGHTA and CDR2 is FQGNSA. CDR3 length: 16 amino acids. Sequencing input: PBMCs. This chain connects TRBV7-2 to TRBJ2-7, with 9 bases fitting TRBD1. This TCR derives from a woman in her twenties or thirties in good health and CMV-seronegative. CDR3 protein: CASSSLFGTGNFEQYF. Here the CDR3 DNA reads TGTGCCAGCAGCTCACTCTTCGGGACAGGGAACTTCGAGCAGTACTTC. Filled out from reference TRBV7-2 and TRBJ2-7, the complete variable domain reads GAGVSQSPSNKVTEKGKDVELRCDPISGHTALYWYRQSLGQGLEFLIYFQGNSAPDKSGLPSDRFSAERTGGSVSTLTIQRTQQEDSAVYLCASSSLFGTGNFEQYFGPGTRLTVT.